The 14 T cell receptor beta chains presented below share a single source sample, sequenced in a study of cytotoxic CD8 clonotypes in ibrutinib-treated CLL. The repertoire was sequenced with immunoSEQ multiplex PCR; TCRdb's copy has only in-frame clones and lacks some. The repertoire holds fewer than 10,000 clones, with more than 70% as singletons. Sequencing was performed on PBMCs, taken before ibrutinib treatment. All receptors come from a human donor with chronic lymphocytic leukemia.

The chain uses TRBV27 and TRBJ2-2; 8 bases line up with TRBD1. Germline CDR1 and CDR2: MNHEY and SMNVEV (reference sequence). J lost 4 bases, V lost 0 bases, and 7 bases had no gene match. There are 17 residues in the CDR3. CDR3 in amino acids: CASSLSWQGAVTGELFF. The CDR3 nucleotides read TGTGCCAGCAGTTTATCCTGGCAGGGGGCCGTCACCGGGGAGCTGTTTTTT.

The rearrangement joins TRBV2 to TRBJ2-3; 9 nucleotides agree with TRBD2. With 5 bases clipped from V and 7 bases from J, the junction kept 10 bases outside the gene matches. The CDR3 has 15 amino acids. Germline lookup yields CDR1 SNHLY and CDR2 FYNNEI. The CDR3 reads CASSRRREGLNTQYF. The CDR3 DNA follows: TGTGCCAGCAGTCGTCGGCGGGAGGGCCTAAATACGCAGTATTTT. Looking up the rest from reference TRBV2 and TRBJ2-3 gives the full variable domain: EPEVTQTPSHQVTQMGQEVILRCVPISNHLYFYWYRQILGQKVEFLVSFYNNEISEKSEIFDDQFSVERPDGSNFTLKIRSTKLEDSAMYFCASSRRREGLNTQYFGPGTRLTVL.

This chain connects TRBV19 to TRBJ2-2; no clear D. V lost 3 bases and J 4 bases, leaving 6 bases between the germline ends. CDR1 is LNHDA, CDR2 SQIVND, per germline (reference sequence). The CDR3 has 13 residues. This CDR3 reads CASSIVFTGELFF. The CDR3 DNA reads TGTGCCAGTAGTATTGTCTTCACCGGGGAGCTGTTTTTT. The full variable domain, in which reference TRBV19 and TRBJ2-2 provide the parts outside the CDR3, is DGGITQSPKYLFRKEGQNVTLSCEQNLNHDAMYWYRQDPGQGLRLIYYSQIVNDFQKGDIAEGYSVSREKKESFPLTVTSAQKNPTAFYLCASSIVFTGELFFGEGSRLTVL.

The chain employs TRBV5-5 and TRBJ1-2; possible D gene TRBD1, 6 bases. The CDR3 sequence is 15 residues long. CDR1 is SGHKS, CDR2 YYEKEE, per germline (reference sequence). V gave up 3 bases and J gave up 3 bases, with 15 bases separating them. Here the CDR3 DNA reads TGTGCCAGCAGCTCCGGGACACGGGTCGACTATGGCTACACCTTC. It yields the protein CASSSGTRVDYGYTF.

The chain couples TRBV2 to TRBJ2-1; TRBD1 matches at 7 bases. The CDR3 is made up of 14 amino acids. CDR1 and CDR2 from the germline V gene are SNHLY and FYNNEI. With 6 bases clipped from V and 6 bases from J, the junction kept 8 bases outside the gene matches. The CDR3 nucleotides are TGTGCCAGCAGCCCCGGGACAGAGCTCAATGAGCAGTTCTTC. Protein: CASSPGTELNEQFF.

This clone was observed once. This chain uses TRBV27 with TRBJ2-1, with 13 bases fitting TRBD2. The CDR3 sequence is 20 residues long. Germline-derived CDR1 and CDR2 are MNHEY and SMNVEV (reference sequence). J lost 7 bases, V lost 6 bases, and 21 bases had no gene match. The CDR3 nucleotides are TGTGCCAGCAGGGAATCTCGGGGGGGACCGGGACTAGCGGGACTGAATGAGCAGTTCTTC. Protein product: CASRESRGGPGLAGLNEQFF.

The chain recombines TRBV28 with TRBJ1-5; a possible D gene is TRBD1 (5 bases). Deletions cut 2 bases from V and 6 bases from J, with 11 bases between. The CDR3 spans 14 residues. Germline-derived CDR1 and CDR2 are MDHEN and SYDVKM. The CDR3 bases are TGTGCCAGCAGTTTACAGGGCGAGCCTCAGCCCCAGCATTTT. It specifies CASSLQGEPQPQHF.

This clone has just one count. V is TRBV28 and J is TRBJ2-3, with a tentative D call TRBD2 (5 bases). V gave up 6 bases and J gave up 2 bases, with 15 bases separating them. This CDR3 spans 15 amino acids. Looked up from germline, CDR1 is MDHEN and CDR2 is SYDVKM. The CDR3 loop reads CASSPGFEATDTQYF. As DNA, the CDR3 is TGTGCCAGCAGCCCGGGATTCGAGGCCACAGATACGCAGTATTTT.

The V and J genes are TRBV28 and TRBJ2-7, with D perhaps TRBD1 or TRBD2 (5 bases each). In germline, CDR1 is MDHEN, CDR2 SYDVKM. V was trimmed by 5 bases and J by 3 bases, leaving 14 bases between them. The CDR3 sequence is 14 residues long. The chain's CDR3 is CASSQPGRSYEQYF. The CDR3 DNA sequence: TGTGCCAGCAGTCAACCGGGACGGAGCTACGAGCAGTACTTC.

The chain recombines TRBV11-2 with TRBJ1-2; D is unclear. V shed 3 bases and J shed 8 bases, with 10 bases lying between them. The CDR3 has 12 amino acids. Germline V gene lookup returns CDR1 SGHAT and CDR2 FQNNGV. The CDR3 region has the DNA TGTGCCAGCAGCTTGTCAGTAAGCGGCTACACCTTC. It codes for CASSLSVSGYTF.

The CDR3 nucleotides read TGCAGCGCCTCCGGGACTAGCGGGATTGACACCGGGGAGCTGTTTTTT. Protein: CSASGTSGIDTGELFF. V is TRBV29-1 and J is TRBJ2-2; 13 nucleotides match TRBD2. From germline, CDR1 is SQVTM and CDR2 ANQGSEA. CDR3 length equals 16 residues. V dropped 7 bases and J dropped 3; count of bases not matched to a gene: 8.

The chain uses TRBV27 and TRBJ2-1; 11 nucleotides line up with TRBD2. J lost 6 bases, V lost 3 bases, and 1 base had no gene match. The CDR3 sequence is 14 residues long. Germline V gene data show CDR1 as MNHEY and CDR2 as SMNVEV (reference sequence). The CDR3 coding sequence is TGTGCCAGCAGTTTCACTAGCGGGAGCAATGAGCAGTTCTTC. Translated: CASSFTSGSNEQFF.

The chain joins TRBV19 to TRBJ2-1; D assignment may be TRBD1 or TRBD2 (6 bases each). The V end was cut by 7 bases, the J end by 15 bases, with 16 bases between. From germline, CDR1 is LNHDA and CDR2 SQIVND (reference sequence). The CDR3 spans 11 residues. The CDR3 region is CASTGRTDRFF. DNA of the CDR3: TGTGCCAGTACAGGGAGGACAGATCGGTTCTTC.

The chain links TRBV27 to TRBJ2-7; D remains ambiguous. In germline, CDR1 is MNHEY, CDR2 SMNVEV (reference sequence). V lost 2 bases to trimming and J lost 4 bases, with 15 bases between them. The CDR3 has 15 residues. The CDR3 protein is CASSLRSLVGYEQYF. The CDR3 nucleotides are TGTGCCAGCAGTTTAAGGTCGCTAGTTGGGTACGAGCAGTACTTC.